This T cell receptor (beta chain) was obtained from a study of cytomegalovirus exposure and HLA in healthy donors. Findings and limits, study-wide: When presence/absence was analysed, sequencing depth was taken to be roughly uniform across donors. DRB1 showed the most TCR associations and HLA-C the fewest in a later analysis, as rates varied by HLA locus. A later analysis found that most CMV-associated TCR beta chains appeared HLA-restricted.

The PCR made use of 60 Vbeta and 13 Jbeta primers. The method was immunoSEQ multiplex PCR; TCRdb's version includes in-frame clones alone and lacks a portion of them. The data show about 180,000 clones, about 78% seen once. The CDR3 is 16 amino acids. The trim removed 0 bases at V and 1 base at J, leaving 3 bases unmatched. Germline-derived CDR1 and CDR2 are SGHRS and YFSETQ. This clone was observed a single time. Its antigen is unidentified. The sequenced material came from PBMCs. The TCR sequence derives from a man in his forties or fifties in good health and CMV-seronegative. This chain connects TRBV5-1 to TRBJ2-3, with 9 bases identical to TRBD2. CDR3 in DNA: TGCGCCAGCAGCTTGGTGGAGCGGGGGGGCACAGATACGCAGTATTTT. Amino acid sequence: CASSLVERGGTDTQYF. Using reference TRBV5-1 and TRBJ2-3 for the parts outside the CDR3, the full variable domain is KAGVTQTPRYLIKTRGQQVTLSCSPISGHRSVSWYQQTPGQGLQFLFEYFSETQRNKGNFPGRFSGRQFSNSRSEMNVSTLELGDSALYLCASSLVERGGTDTQYFGPGTRLTVL.